Listed below are T cell receptor beta chains from one sample, sequenced in a study of low-dose radiotherapy and immunotherapy resistance in tumors. TCRdb reprocessed the reads with MiXCR, giving one entry per CDR3 protein. The table lists 85,000 to 100,000 distinct CDR3 sequences, around 9.2% of them singletons. The specimen was PBMCs, collected before treatment. The receptors shown here come from a male donor with prostate cancer. The CDR3 runs from the conserved cysteine through the conserved F or W. A D gene is named only where the DNA matches it firmly. Clone sizes are given selectively: once, few, many, or a class where the clone is expanded.

clone_size	d_call	v_call	j_call	cdr3_aa	cdr3_nt
many	NA	TRBV28	TRBJ1-4	CASSMPGTQNEKLFF	TGTGCCAGCTCGATGCCCGGGACCCAAAACGAAAAACTGTTTTTT
many	TRBD1	TRBV29-1	TRBJ1-1	CSVGRGSPGQGAIGGTEAFF	TGCAGCGTTGGTAGGGGTTCCCCGGGACAGGGGGCAATCGGTGGGACTGAAGCTTTCTTT
many	NA	TRBV6-5	TRBJ2-1	CASSYSVRGSYNEQFF	TGTGCCAGCAGTTACTCGGTACGGGGCTCCTACAATGAGCAGTTCTTC
many	NA	TRBV7-2	TRBJ2-5	CASSLGGLEETQYF	TGTGCCAGCAGCTTAGGGGGTTTAGAAGAGACCCAGTACTTC
NA	TRBD2	TRBV5-1	TRBJ2-7	CASSLGGSSYNEQYF	TGCGCCAGCAGCTTGGGCGGGAGCTCCTACAATGAGCAGTACTTC
many	TRBD2	TRBV20-1	TRBJ2-5	CSARVGIIRLAEETQYF	TGCAGTGCTAGAGTCGGGATAATCAGGCTAGCGGAAGAGACCCAGTACTTC
many	TRBD1	TRBV11-2	TRBJ2-7	CASSKTGQVTYEQYF	TGTGCCAGCAGCAAAACGGGACAGGTAACCTACGAGCAGTACTTC
many	TRBD1	TRBV20-1	TRBJ1-4	CLPEGDRANEKLFF	TGCCTACCCGAAGGGGACAGAGCTAATGAAAAACTGTTTTTT
many	NA	TRBV12-3/TRBV12-4	TRBJ2-3	CASSLGPVSGYTQYF	TGTGCCAGCAGTTTAGGCCCGGTTTCGGGTTATACGCAGTATTTT
many	NA	TRBV29-1	TRBJ1-1	CSGLRRPTAEMNTEAFF	TGCAGCGGCCTTAGGCGCCCGACGGCGGAAATGAACACTGAAGCTTTCTTT